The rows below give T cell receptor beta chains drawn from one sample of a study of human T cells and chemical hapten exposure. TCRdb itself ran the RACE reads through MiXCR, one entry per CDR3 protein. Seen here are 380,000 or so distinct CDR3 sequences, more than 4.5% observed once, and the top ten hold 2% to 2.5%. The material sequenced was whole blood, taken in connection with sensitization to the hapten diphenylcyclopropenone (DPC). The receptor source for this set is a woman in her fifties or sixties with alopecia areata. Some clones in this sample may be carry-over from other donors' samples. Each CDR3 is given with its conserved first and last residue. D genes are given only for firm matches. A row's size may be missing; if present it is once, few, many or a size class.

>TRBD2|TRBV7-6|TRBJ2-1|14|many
CASSLSPSGNEQFF
TGTGCCAGCAGCTTATCTCCTAGCGGCAATGAGCAGTTCTTC
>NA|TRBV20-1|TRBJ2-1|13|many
CSARGAGYNEQFF
TGCAGTGCCAGGGGCGCCGGGTACAATGAGCAGTTCTTC
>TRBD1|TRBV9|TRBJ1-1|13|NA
CASSGGQGPPAFF
TGTGCCAGCAGCGGCGGACAGGGACCTCCGGCTTTCTTT
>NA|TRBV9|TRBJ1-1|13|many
CASSVAPATGAFF
TGTGCCAGCAGCGTAGCGCCAGCTACGGGAGCTTTCTTT
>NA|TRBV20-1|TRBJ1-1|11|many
CSAMTNTEAFF
TGCAGTGCTATGACAAACACTGAAGCTTTCTTT
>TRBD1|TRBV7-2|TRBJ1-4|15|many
CASSSTDRVDEKLFF
TGTGCCAGCAGCTCCACGGACAGGGTAGACGAAAAACTGTTTTTT
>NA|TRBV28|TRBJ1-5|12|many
CASSTPPQPQHF
TGTGCCAGCAGTACACCGCCTCAGCCCCAGCATTTT
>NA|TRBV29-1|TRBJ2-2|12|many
CSVDVGAGELFF
TGCAGCGTTGATGTGGGAGCGGGGGAGCTGTTTTTT
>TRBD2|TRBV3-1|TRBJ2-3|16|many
CASSQDPAGVRDTQYF
TGTGCCAGCAGCCAAGACCCAGCGGGGGTTAGAGATACGCAGTATTTT
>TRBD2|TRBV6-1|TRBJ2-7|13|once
CADGLAGGNEQYF
TGTGCCGATGGACTAGCGGGAGGTAACGAGCAGTACTTC